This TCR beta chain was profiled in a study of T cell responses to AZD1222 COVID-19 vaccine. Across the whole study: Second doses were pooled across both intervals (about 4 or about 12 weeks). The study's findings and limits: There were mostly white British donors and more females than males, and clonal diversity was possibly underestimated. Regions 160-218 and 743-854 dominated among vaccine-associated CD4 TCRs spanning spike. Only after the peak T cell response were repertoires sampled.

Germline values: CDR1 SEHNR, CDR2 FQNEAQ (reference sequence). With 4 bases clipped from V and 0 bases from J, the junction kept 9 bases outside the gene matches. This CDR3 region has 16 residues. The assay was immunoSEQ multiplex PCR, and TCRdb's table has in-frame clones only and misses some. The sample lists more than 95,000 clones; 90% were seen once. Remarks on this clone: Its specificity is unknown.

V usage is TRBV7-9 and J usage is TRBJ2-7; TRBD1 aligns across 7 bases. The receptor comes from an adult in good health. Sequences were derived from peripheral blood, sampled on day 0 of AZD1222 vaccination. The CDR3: CASSSVTGVSSYEQYF. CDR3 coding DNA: TGTGCCAGCAGCTCCGTTACAGGGGTCTCCTCCTACGAGCAGTACTTC.